Shown below are 12 T cell receptor delta chains from a single sample sequenced in a study of gamma-delta chains in newborns, infants, children. TCRdb reprocessed the reads through CATT. The sample lists around 5,000 delta-chain clones; under 3% were seen once. The sequencing input was blood. Receptor source: a child who was a newborn, infant or young child, either healthy, febrile or measles-vaccinated (not recorded which).

This clone was seen more than once but under ten times. The genes are TRDV2 and TRDJ1; 12 nucleotides match TRDD3. Germline CDR1 and CDR2: GEAIGNYY and EKD. There are 18 residues in the CDR3. The V segment lost 0 bases and the J segment 0 bases; nucleotides outside the gene matches: 7. The CDR3 DNA sequence: TGTGCCTGTGACACCGTACTGGGGGATACCCTGGACACCGATAAACTCATCTTT. Its protein product is CACDTVLGDTLDTDKLIF.

This clone is judged medium-sized. Different DNA sequences within this sample yield the same CDR3. The rearrangement joins TRDV2 to TRDJ3, with 13 bases matching TRDD3. CDR1 and CDR2 (germline): GEAIGNYY, EKD. The CDR3 has 21 residues. The ends lost 0 bases at V and 0 bases at J; junction bases unmatched: 7. The CDR3 spells CACDTVLGDTPSSWDTRQMFF. CDR3 nucleotides: TGTGCCTGTGACACCGTACTGGGGGATACGCCAAGCTCCTGGGACACCCGACAGATGTTTTTC.

The chain combines TRDV2 with TRDJ3; 13 bases fit TRDD3. Looked up from germline, CDR1 is GEAIGNYY and CDR2 is EKD. J was trimmed by 2 bases and V by 0 bases; bases with no gene match: 9. This CDR3 region has 21 residues. CDR3 DNA sequence: TGTGCCTGTGACACCGTTAGTACTGGGGGATACGACCCCTGGGACACCCGACAGATGTTTTTC. The encoded protein is CACDTVSTGGYDPWDTRQMFF.

This clone turned up a few times. This CDR3 is also generated by other DNA sequences in the sample. V is TRDV2 and J is TRDJ2; 13 positions agree with TRDD3. The germline V gene has CDR1 GEAIGNYY and CDR2 EKD. The CDR3 is 15 amino acids. V was clipped by 4 bases and J by 8 bases; unmatched bases: 6. Here the CDR3 DNA reads TGTGCCTGTGAACTACTGGGGGATACGACGGCACAACTCTTCTTT. Its translation: CACELLGDTTAQLFF.

In its sample, this clone is medium-sized. Other DNA variants within this sample encode the same CDR3. The genes are TRDV2 and TRDJ3; D possibly corresponds to TRDD3 (5 bases). V was pared by 1 base and J by 1 base, with 13 bases between. The CDR3 has 18 residues. The germline V gene encodes CDR1 GEAIGNYY and CDR2 EKD. The DNA of the CDR3 is TGTGCCTGTGACACGATGGGGCCTGTATCCTGGGACACCCGACAGATGTTTTTC. Translating it yields CACDTMGPVSWDTRQMFF.

This clone was found a few times. V usage is TRDV2 and J usage is TRDJ3; 10 bases line up with TRDD3. This CDR3 spans 20 amino acids. The ends lost 2 bases at V and 0 bases at J; junction bases unmatched: 9. Germline assignment: CDR1 GEAIGNYY and CDR2 EKD. In DNA form, the CDR3 reads TGTGCCTGTGACAACTACTGGGGGATGCCGAGCTCCTGGGACACCCGACAGATGTTTTTC. Translated: CACDNYWGMPSSWDTRQMFF.

This clone was counted a few times. The chain couples TRDV2 to TRDJ3; 10 nucleotides line up with TRDD3. Germline lookup yields CDR1 GEAIGNYY and CDR2 EKD. This CDR3 has 21 residues. Trimming at V came to 0 bases and at J to 1 base, leaving 11 bases not matched to a gene. The CDR3 DNA follows: TGTGCCTGTGACACCGTGATTCTTACTGGGGGATTTTCCTGGGACACCCGACAGATGTTTTTC. Its translation: CACDTVILTGGFSWDTRQMFF.

By sample share, this clone is medium-sized (0.01 to 0.1%). This rearrangement joins TRDV2 to TRDJ1; 9 bases fit TRDD3. J gave up 4 bases and V 1 base, and 3 bases lay outside the gene matches. Germline CDR1 and CDR2: GEAIGNYY and EKD. The CDR3 consists of 14 residues. The CDR3 loop reads CACDTVLGDDKLIF. CDR3 DNA sequence: TGTGCCTGTGACACTGTACTGGGGGACGATAAACTCATCTTT.

The rearrangement uses TRDV2 and TRDJ3; TRDD3 agrees at 10 bases. The CDR3 contains 18 residues. Germline assignment: CDR1 GEAIGNYY and CDR2 EKD. J lost 2 bases, V lost 5 bases, and 8 bases had no gene match. CDR3 nucleotides: TGTGCCTGTGGCAGCGGGGGATACGACACCTGGGACACCCGACAGATGTTTTTC. Protein: CACGSGGYDTWDTRQMFF.

The V call is TRDV2, the J call TRDJ3; tentatively, D is TRDD3 (6 bases). V was cut by 3 bases and J by 1 base, with 12 bases left in between. CDR3 length: 17 residues. The germline V gene has CDR1 GEAIGNYY and CDR2 EKD. CDR3: CACDPVLGSWDTRQMFF. For the CDR3, the DNA is TGTGCCTGTGACCCTGTACTGGGTTCCTGGGACACCCGACAGATGTTTTTC.

V and J are TRDV1 and TRDJ1; 13 bases align to TRDD3. Germline CDR1 and CDR2: TSWWSYY and QGS. J was trimmed by 1 base and V by 5 bases; bases with no gene match: 16. The CDR3 sequence is 20 residues long. CDR3 nucleotide sequence: TGTGCTCTTGGGAACGGGAACCATTACTGGGGGATACGAGGCACCGATAAACTCATCTTT. Translated: CALGNGNHYWGIRGTDKLIF.

This clone is medium-sized by share. J is TRDJ3 and V is TRDV2, with TRDD3 as a possible D gene (5 bases). The CDR3 has 17 amino acids. CDR1 and CDR2 (germline): GEAIGNYY, EKD. Trimming took off 3 bases at V and 0 bases at J, with 11 bases between the two ends. CDR3 nucleotides: TGTGCCTGTGACTTAGCGGGGGGCTCCTGGGACACCCGACAGATGTTTTTC. Protein sequence: CACDLAGGSWDTRQMFF.